Listed here are 32 T cell receptor beta chains from one sample, sequenced in a study of blood T cell repertoires in COVID-19. Clones were sequenced by immunoSEQ multiplex PCR, and TCRdb holds only the in-frame ones, with some missing. The sample has 150,000 to 250,000 clones; 70% to 85% are singletons. The sequenced sample was peripheral blood. The receptor set was obtained from a human donor with acute or convalescent COVID-19. The donor label of this sample is uncertain.

The chain uses TRBV7-2 and TRBJ2-1, with 13 bases matching TRBD2. Germline values: CDR1 SGHTA, CDR2 FQGNSA. The V segment lost 5 bases and the J segment 9 bases; nucleotides outside the gene matches: 10. CDR3 size: 16 residues. CDR3 in DNA: TGTGCCAGCAGCCCCACGGGACTAGCGGGATTAGGTGAGCAGTTCTTC. This codes for CASSPTGLAGLGEQFF.

The chain links TRBV19 to TRBJ2-1, with 7 nucleotides matching TRBD1. The CDR3 has 15 residues. The trim removed 10 bases at V and 4 bases at J, leaving 13 bases unmatched. Germline CDR1 LNHDA, CDR2 SQIVND (reference sequence). The CDR3 sequence: CATLRSGQSYNEQFF. CDR3 nucleotide sequence: TGTGCCACCCTCCGGTCGGGACAGAGTTACAATGAGCAGTTCTTC.

The rearrangement links TRBV7-9 to TRBJ2-7; perhaps TRBD2 as D (5 bases). The CDR3 has 15 amino acids. In germline, CDR1 is SEHNR, CDR2 FQNEAQ (reference sequence). Between the trimmed V and J ends, which lost 7 bases and 0 bases, there was a span of 16 bases. This CDR3 reads CASTPRGYPSYEQYF. The CDR3 region has the DNA TGTGCCAGCACCCCCCGCGGGTACCCCTCCTACGAGCAGTACTTC.

The chain employs TRBV6-1 and TRBJ2-7; tentatively, D is TRBD2 (6 bases). Germline CDR1 and CDR2: MNHNS and SASEGT. The CDR3 loop spans 13 amino acids. V was shortened by 3 bases and J by 4 bases, with 10 bases between the two germline ends. CDR3 loop: CASSEQGGYEQYF. The CDR3, as DNA: TGTGCCAGCAGTGAGCAGGGAGGATACGAGCAGTACTTC.

The gene calls are TRBV10-3 and TRBJ2-2; 12 bases fit TRBD2. There are 16 residues in the CDR3. Germline CDR1 ENHRY, CDR2 SYGVKD. V shed 5 bases, J shed 4 bases, and the junction held 5 bases outside the gene matches. Here the CDR3 DNA reads TGTGCCATCAGTTCTATACTAGCGGGGGGCACCGGGGAGCTGTTTTTT. Its protein product is CAISSILAGGTGELFF.

The chain couples TRBV7-2 to TRBJ2-7; D is perhaps TRBD2 (5 bases). This CDR3 is built from 13 residues. Germline V CDR1 and CDR2: SGHTA, FQGNSA. V was pared by 3 bases and J by 2 bases, with 8 bases between. The CDR3 DNA reads TGTGCCAGCAGCTTCGGGGTAACCTACGAGCAGTACTTC. It translates to CASSFGVTYEQYF.

The CDR3 region is CASSLDGAGGTDTQYF. Here the CDR3 DNA reads TGTGCCAGCAGCTTAGACGGGGCGGGAGGCACAGATACGCAGTATTTT. The rearrangement uses TRBV7-9 and TRBJ2-3; 7 bases are shared with TRBD2. Germline V CDR1 and CDR2: SEHNR, FQNEAQ (reference sequence). V shed 1 base and J 1 base; nucleotides not matched to a gene: 5. This CDR3 is built from 16 residues.

The rearrangement links TRBV7-6 to TRBJ2-1, with 9 bases fitting TRBD2. Germline CDR1 reads SGHVS; CDR2 reads FNYEAQ. CDR3 length: 18 amino acids. Losses at the gene ends were 0 bases for V and 5 bases for J; bases not matched to a gene: 11. CDR3 residues: CASSLAPTSGGPHNEQFF. CDR3 nucleotide sequence: TGTGCCAGCAGCTTAGCCCCGACTAGCGGAGGTCCCCACAATGAGCAGTTCTTC.

The chain employs TRBV7-8 and TRBJ1-5; perhaps TRBD1 as D (5 bases). V was pared by 2 bases and J by 2 bases, with 10 bases between. The CDR3 runs to 15 residues. Germline loops: CDR1 SGHVS, CDR2 FQNEAQ. The CDR3: CASSLSGAGNQPQHF. In DNA, the CDR3 is TGTGCCAGCAGCTTAAGCGGGGCCGGCAATCAGCCCCAGCATTTT.

This chain uses TRBV7-2 with TRBJ2-2, with a tentative D call TRBD2 (6 bases). Deletions cut 5 bases from V and 0 bases from J, with 13 bases between. Germline-derived CDR1 and CDR2 are SGHTA and FQGNSA. The CDR3 spans 16 residues. In nucleotides, the CDR3 is TGTGCCAGCAGCCCGCGGACTACCGCGAACACCGGGGAGCTGTTTTTT. It yields the protein CASSPRTTANTGELFF.

The J gene is TRBJ2-1, the V gene TRBV30, with D perhaps TRBD2 (5 bases). Trimming removed 3 bases from V and 2 bases from J, with 14 bases in between. From germline, CDR1 is GTSNPN and CDR2 SVGIG (reference sequence). There are 15 residues in the CDR3. The CDR3 spells CAWSPLAGAYNEQFF. The CDR3 coding sequence is TGTGCCTGGAGCCCCTTGGCGGGCGCCTACAATGAGCAGTTCTTC.

The gene calls are TRBV25-1 and TRBJ1-6, with 7 nucleotides matching TRBD1. The junction had 6 bases not matched to a gene; V was cut back by 4 bases and J by 3 bases. This CDR3 is 16 amino acids long. CDR1 is MGHDK and CDR2 is SYGVNS in the germline V gene. CDR3 in DNA: TGTGCCAGCAGTGGCCCGACAGGGATCTATAATTCACCCCTCCACTTT. The encoded protein is CASSGPTGIYNSPLHF.

CDR3 loop: CASSLAGSNNEQYF. The DNA of the CDR3 is TGTGCCAGCAGCTTAGCCGGGAGCAACAACGAGCAGTACTTC. The chain links TRBV11-3 to TRBJ2-7, with D maybe TRBD2 (6 bases). The CDR3 has 14 residues. Germline-derived CDR1 and CDR2 are SGHNT and YENEEA. The V end was cut by 1 base, the J end by 5 bases, with 12 bases between.

The rearrangement joins TRBV11-2 to TRBJ2-3; TRBD1 agrees at 10 bases. After removal of 7 bases from V and 4 bases from J, the junction contained 8 bases not matched to a gene. The CDR3 covers 15 residues. Germline CDR1 and CDR2: SGHAT and FQNNGV. This chain's CDR3 is CASTLRDRGADTQYF. The CDR3 DNA reads TGTGCCAGCACCCTGAGGGACAGGGGAGCAGATACGCAGTATTTT.

The CDR3 DNA reads as TGTGCCAGCAGCTTATCGTTGGACAGGGGGCTTGGCTACACCTTC. This sequence encodes CASSLSLDRGLGYTF. The gene calls are TRBV7-9 and TRBJ1-2; 11 bases map to TRBD1. V shed 2 bases and J 7 bases; nucleotides not matched to a gene: 6. CDR1 and CDR2 from the germline V gene are SEHNR and FQNEAQ (reference sequence). There are 15 residues in the CDR3.

This clone was picked up a small number of times. The chain recombines TRBV6-5 with TRBJ2-5; 7 bases line up with TRBD2. Germline V gene lookup returns CDR1 MNHEY and CDR2 SVGAGI. V shed 2 bases, J shed 4 bases, and the junction held 7 bases outside the gene matches. The CDR3 sequence is 15 residues long. The chain's CDR3 is CASSYAAGTSETQYF. As DNA, the CDR3 is TGTGCCAGCAGTTACGCAGCGGGAACGTCAGAGACCCAGTACTTC.

The genes are TRBV6-6 and TRBJ1-2; 10 bases are a match to TRBD1. CDR3 length equals 14 residues. Germline V CDR1 and CDR2: MNHNY, SVGAGI (reference sequence). The ends lost 7 bases at V and 2 bases at J; junction bases unmatched: 4. CDR3 bases: TGTGCCAGCATACCGACAGGGGGCAACTATGGCTACACCTTC. This gives the protein CASIPTGGNYGYTF.

The gene calls are TRBV7-6 and TRBJ1-4; TRBD1 matches 8 bases. This CDR3 comprises 14 residues. V dropped 3 bases and J dropped 8; count of bases not matched to a gene: 5. Germline V gene lookup returns CDR1 SGHVS and CDR2 FNYEAQ. The CDR3 sequence: CASSLDTGGEKLFF. CDR3 sequence (DNA): TGTGCCAGCAGCTTGGATACAGGGGGGGAAAAACTGTTTTTT.

The count of this clone is one. The V call is TRBV2, the J call TRBJ2-1; TRBD2 agrees at 10 bases. The CDR3 extends over 15 amino acids. Germline V gene sequence: CDR1 SNHLY, CDR2 FYNNEI. The ends lost 4 bases at V and 6 bases at J; junction bases unmatched: 6. The CDR3 bases are TGTGCCAGCAGTGTTTCTAGCGGGAGCGGCAATGAGCAGTTCTTC. Residues: CASSVSSGSGNEQFF.

This clone was found once. The chain has TRBV4-1 and TRBJ2-7; tentatively, D is TRBD2 (5 bases). Germline V gene sequence: CDR1 MGHRA, CDR2 YSYEKL. The CDR3 loop spans 11 amino acids. V was clipped by 7 bases and J by 9 bases, with 13 bases between them. CDR3 residues: CASNSGFTQYF. CDR3 coding DNA: TGCGCCAGCAACTCGGGGTTCACGCAGTACTTC.

The V and J genes are TRBV6-5 and TRBJ2-3; D not resolved. V lost 0 bases, J lost 6 bases, and 16 bases lay in between. Germline-derived CDR1 and CDR2 are MNHEY and SVGAGI. The CDR3 covers 16 residues. CDR3 sequence reads: CASSYSLAPGLDTQYF. CDR3 sequence (DNA): TGTGCCAGCAGTTACTCGCTCGCACCCGGGTTGGATACGCAGTATTTT.

This chain links TRBV5-1 with TRBJ2-3, with 7 bases lining up with TRBD2. V trimming: 0 bases; J trimming: 6 bases; junction bases outside the gene matches: 19. This CDR3 spans 19 amino acids. Germline V lookup: CDR1 SGHRS, CDR2 YFSETQ. CDR3 in amino acids: CASSLDLAVATLDEDTQYF. The CDR3, as DNA: TGCGCCAGCAGCTTGGACCTAGCGGTAGCTACTCTTGACGAGGATACGCAGTATTTT.

This chain joins TRBV5-1 and TRBJ2-7; 7 nucleotides align to TRBD2. The germline CDR1 and CDR2 sequences are SGHRS and YFSETQ. Unmatched junction bases numbered 6, after V lost 2 bases and J lost 7 bases. The CDR3 length is 13 residues. The chain's CDR3 is CASSFRGSGEQYF. The DNA of the CDR3 is TGCGCCAGCAGCTTTCGCGGGAGCGGGGAGCAGTACTTC.

The genes are TRBV19 and TRBJ2-7; D is unclear. From germline, CDR1 is LNHDA and CDR2 SQIVND (reference sequence). With 1 base removed from V and 2 bases from J, the gap between germline ends came to 15 bases. The CDR3 loop spans 16 amino acids. The CDR3 sequence: CASSIVPQREPYEQYF. As DNA, the CDR3 is TGTGCCAGTAGTATAGTGCCCCAGCGAGAACCCTACGAGCAGTACTTC.

This chain connects TRBV19 to TRBJ1-1, with 7 bases matching TRBD1. V shed 3 bases and J 2 bases; nucleotides not matched to a gene: 9. The length of the CDR3 is 16 residues. Per germline, CDR1 LNHDA and CDR2 SQIVND (reference sequence). For the CDR3, the DNA is TGTGCCAGTAGTATGCGACAGGGAGATGGAAACACTGAAGCTTTCTTT. Amino acid sequence: CASSMRQGDGNTEAFF.

The V call is TRBV7-2, the J call TRBJ1-2; D remains unclear. V lost 6 bases and J 5 bases, leaving 10 bases between the germline ends. Germline-derived CDR1 and CDR2 are SGHTA and FQGNSA. The CDR3 covers 12 residues. The CDR3 loop reads CASRIMEYGYTF. In DNA form, the CDR3 reads TGTGCCAGCAGGATAATGGAGTATGGCTACACCTTC. Based on the CDR3 plus reference TRBV7-2 and TRBJ1-2, the full variable domain is GAGVSQSPSNKVTEKGKDVELRCDPISGHTALYWYRQSLGQGLEFLIYFQGNSAPDKSGLPSDRFSAERTGGSVSTLTIQRTQQEDSAVYLCASRIMEYGYTFGSGTRLTVV.

The rearrangement uses TRBV30 and TRBJ1-2; no clear D gene. The germline gives CDR1 GTSNPN, CDR2 SVGIG (reference sequence). Trimming took off 4 bases at V and 8 bases at J, with 11 bases between the two ends. This CDR3 spans 11 amino acids. CDR3 DNA: TGTGCCTGGAACGAAAGGGAGGGCTACACCTTC. This sequence encodes CAWNEREGYTF.

The chain is built from TRBV4-1 and TRBJ2-7, with TRBD2 matching 10 bases. Germline CDR1 is MGHRA and CDR2 is YSYEKL. This CDR3 has 15 amino acids. The V and J ends lost 4 bases and 3 bases, in that order; junction bases with no gene match: 6. The CDR3 sequence is CASSLPLAGYYEQYF. The CDR3 DNA reads TGCGCCAGCAGCCTCCCACTAGCGGGGTACTACGAGCAGTACTTC.

The chain uses TRBV6-5 and TRBJ1-2, with TRBD1 identical over 7 bases. The ends lost 8 bases at V and 4 bases at J; junction bases unmatched: 1. CDR3 size: 11 residues. The germline gives CDR1 MNHEY, CDR2 SVGAGI. The DNA for the CDR3 is TGTGCCAGCTCAGGGGGCTATGGCTACACCTTC. Translation gives CASSGGYGYTF.

V gene TRBV27 combines with J gene TRBJ2-6; D is possibly TRBD1 (6 bases). V was pared by 6 bases and J by 4 bases, with 22 bases between. This CDR3 has 18 residues. Germline V gene lookup returns CDR1 MNHEY and CDR2 SMNVEV (reference sequence). CDR3 coding DNA: TGTGCCAGCAGCCCCCGGGACACCAGATCGTTGGGGGCCAACGTCCTGACTTTC. This encodes CASSPRDTRSLGANVLTF.

This clone was seen ten or more times. The genes are TRBV10-2 and TRBJ2-7; D is unresolved. This CDR3 is 12 amino acids long. Germline values: CDR1 WSHSY, CDR2 SAAADI. The germline V and J ends were trimmed by 6 bases and 3 bases, with 9 bases remaining between them. CDR3 in DNA: TGCGCCAGCAGAGACACCTACTACGAGCAGTACTTC. It encodes CASRDTYYEQYF.

The chain recombines TRBV7-3 with TRBJ2-1; TRBD1 aligns across 7 bases. The CDR3 covers 17 residues. With V trimmed by 5 bases and J by 5 bases, 15 bases remained unmatched. The germline V gene encodes CDR1 SGHTA and CDR2 FQGTGA. CDR3 sequence: CASSRNDRALGNNEQFF. CDR3 in DNA: TGTGCCAGCAGCCGAAATGACAGGGCCCTTGGGAACAATGAGCAGTTCTTC.